This TCR delta chain was sequenced during a study of gamma-delta T cells after stem cell transplantation. In the case of this clone: This may come from a read error, since a much larger clone is one base off.

With CATT, TCRdb re-called clones from the RT-PCR reads. The sample records under 1,500 delta-chain clones, about 13% being singletons. This CDR3 spans 22 amino acids. Germline V CDR1 and CDR2: GEAIGNYY, EKD. V lost 3 bases, J lost 0 bases, and 25 bases stayed unmatched. The specimen sequenced was gamma-delta T cells. V and J are TRDV2 and TRDJ1; 9 positions match TRDD3. The source of this sequence is a human donor. It is not recorded whose cells these are; they may come from a transplant donor. This CDR3 reads CACDPLRDGGGYLRGYTDKLIF. The CDR3 DNA reads TGTGCCTGTGACCCGCTCAGGGACGGAGGGGGATACCTGAGGGGGTACACCGATAAACTCATCTTT.